These 12 T cell receptor beta chains share one sample of origin, sequenced in a study of OX40 agonist ivuxolimab in advanced cancers. Produced via immunoSEQ multiplex PCR; TCRdb's table is partial and in-frame only. In the table there are 55,000 to 65,000 clones, more than 85% of which are singletons. Sequencing used CD4+ or CD8+ T cells sorted from blood, obtained in a trial of the OX40 agonist ivuxolimab. The receptors were gathered from an adult with an advanced solid tumor such as melanoma, head and neck, liver or kidney cancer.

The chain couples TRBV9 to TRBJ2-2; 8 bases are shared with TRBD1. Germline-derived CDR1 and CDR2 are SGDLS and YYNGEE. After removal of 3 bases from V and 7 bases from J, the junction contained 5 bases not matched to a gene. This CDR3 is 14 amino acids long. In DNA form, the CDR3 reads TGTGCCAGCAGCGCGCAGGGGGCCGGCGGGGAGCTGTTTTTT. Translating gives CASSAQGAGGELFF.

The chain uses TRBV6-1 and TRBJ2-5; a weak D match, TRBD2 (6 bases). The germline V gene encodes CDR1 MNHNS and CDR2 SASEGT. The CDR3 length is 14 residues. Deletions cut 8 bases from V and 4 bases from J, with 17 bases between. The CDR3 reads CASWPAGYRETQYF. In DNA, the CDR3 is TGTGCCAGCTGGCCAGCGGGCTATCGAGAGACCCAGTACTTC.

This chain uses TRBV6-6 with TRBJ2-7, with D tentatively TRBD2 (7 bases). Germline-derived CDR1 and CDR2 are MNHNY and SVGAGI (reference sequence). The germline V and J ends were trimmed by 10 bases and 6 bases, with 22 bases remaining between them. This CDR3 has 14 residues. CDR3 region: CATNFGGRRGEQYF. CDR3 DNA sequence: TGTGCCACCAACTTCGGGGGGCGACGGGGCGAGCAGTACTTC.

J is TRBJ1-2 and V is TRBV5-6, with 7 nucleotides matching TRBD1. From germline, CDR1 is SGHDT and CDR2 YYEEEE. The CDR3 sequence is 13 residues long. V was clipped by 3 bases and J by 1 base; unmatched bases: 0. CDR3 sequence: CASSSGGNYGYTF. The CDR3 DNA reads TGTGCCAGCAGCTCAGGGGGTAACTATGGCTACACCTTC.

V and J are TRBV10-3 and TRBJ1-2; D might be TRBD1 (5 bases). The CDR3 covers 12 residues. Trimming pared 4 bases from V and 5 bases from J, leaving 8 bases between. Germline loops: CDR1 ENHRY, CDR2 SYGVKD. This CDR3 is CAISGGDYGYTF. The CDR3 region has the DNA TGTGCCATCAGTGGGGGCGATTATGGCTACACCTTC.

This rearrangement joins TRBV19 to TRBJ2-1, with D hard to call. The CDR3 consists of 16 residues. Trimming removed 3 bases at V and 5 bases at J, with 17 bases between. CDR1 and CDR2 (germline): LNHDA, SQIVND (reference sequence). DNA of the CDR3: TGTGCCAGTAGTATGGGTGGGCGAGCGCACGACAATGAGCAGTTCTTC. It encodes CASSMGGRAHDNEQFF. Using reference TRBV19 and TRBJ2-1 for the parts outside the CDR3, the full variable domain is DGGITQSPKYLFRKEGQNVTLSCEQNLNHDAMYWYRQDPGQGLRLIYYSQIVNDFQKGDIAEGYSVSREKKESFPLTVTSAQKNPTAFYLCASSMGGRAHDNEQFFGPGTRLTVL.

The V and J genes are TRBV2 and TRBJ2-2; no firm D call. V was shortened by 2 bases and J by 7 bases, with 2 bases between the two germline ends. From germline, CDR1 is SNHLY and CDR2 FYNNEI. This CDR3 has 11 residues. As DNA, the CDR3 is TGTGCCAGCAGTGAATTCGGGGAGCTGTTTTTT. Its protein is CASSEFGELFF.

The rearrangement joins TRBV7-9 to TRBJ2-3; tentatively, D is TRBD1 (5 bases). From germline, CDR1 is SEHNR and CDR2 FQNEAQ (reference sequence). The CDR3 sequence is 19 residues long. The germline V and J ends were trimmed by 3 bases and 1 base, with 23 bases remaining between them. As DNA, the CDR3 is TGTGCCAGCAGCTTTGGCGTTCAGGGTCGAGGTGACGGCACAGATACGCAGTATTTT. Its translation: CASSFGVQGRGDGTDTQYF. The full variable domain, its missing parts supplied by reference TRBV7-9 and TRBJ2-3, is DTGVSQNPRHKITKRGQNVTFRCDPISEHNRLYWYRQTLGQGPEFLTYFQNEAQLEKSRLLSDRFSAERPKGSFSTLEIQRTEQGDSAMYLCASSFGVQGRGDGTDTQYFGPGTRLTVL.

This clone has just one count. This chain connects TRBV6-1 to TRBJ1-1, with a possible D match to TRBD1 (5 bases). Trimming stripped 5 bases from V and 4 bases from J, with 17 bases between. Germline-derived CDR1 and CDR2 are MNHNS and SASEGT. This CDR3 comprises 15 residues. The CDR3 region has the DNA TGTGCCAGCAGTCAACCCAATCGGGGGGGCACTGAAGCTTTCTTT. It specifies CASSQPNRGGTEAFF.

CDR3 residues: CASSQLDRPLAETQYF. The CDR3 DNA sequence: TGTGCCAGCAGCCAGTTGGACAGGCCCCTCGCAGAGACCCAGTACTTC. The rearrangement links TRBV4-2 to TRBJ2-5; 7 nucleotides match TRBD1. This CDR3 is built from 16 residues. Trimming cost V 3 bases and J 4 bases; bases outside gene matches: 11. Germline assignment: CDR1 LGHNA and CDR2 YNFKEQ.

The rearrangement uses TRBV19 and TRBJ2-1, with TRBD2 matching over 14 bases. The CDR3 is 18 amino acids. Looked up from germline, CDR1 is LNHDA and CDR2 is SQIVND (reference sequence). V lost 5 bases to trimming and J lost 3 bases; unmatched junction nucleotides: 9. CDR3 amino acids: CASSAGLAGGGFYNEQFF. As DNA, the CDR3 is TGTGCCAGTAGTGCTGGACTAGCGGGAGGAGGCTTCTACAATGAGCAGTTCTTC.

The chain links TRBV30 to TRBJ2-6, with D unresolved. The CDR3 is made up of 14 amino acids. V lost 1 base and J 1 base, leaving 5 bases between the germline ends. The germline gives CDR1 GTSNPN, CDR2 SVGIG (reference sequence). The CDR3 here is CAWSEGSGANVLTF. The DNA for the CDR3 is TGTGCCTGGAGTGAGGGATCTGGGGCCAACGTCCTGACTTTC. Full variable domain (remainder filled in from reference TRBV30 and TRBJ2-6): SQTIHQWPATLVQPVGSPLSLECTVEGTSNPNLYWYRQAAGRGLQLLFYSVGIGQISSEVPQNLSASRPQDRQFILSSKKLLLSDSGFYLCAWSEGSGANVLTFGAGSRLTVL.